Listed here is a single T cell receptor (beta chain). The antigen remains undetermined. The read ends 3 residues shy of where the CDR3 ends; the end is completed using the germline J gene. The same CDR3 arises from other DNA sequences in this sample as well. The CDR3 is made up of 13 amino acids. The trim removed 6 bases at V and 3 bases at J, leaving 4 bases unmatched. The germline gives CDR1 SQVTM, CDR2 ANQGSEA. The entry originates in a study of T cells in women clearing cervical HPV infection. TCR beta CDR3 amplified by multiplex PCR from about 1200 ng genomic DNA. TCRdb's table, derived via immunoSEQ multiplex PCR, lists solely in-frame clones and lacks some. Found here are about 30,000 clones; the top ten clones hold 3.5%. Study-wide points: Cases carried less TRBV6-7 than controls: about 0.1% versus 0.15%.

The sequence was obtained from a woman aged 18 to 69 with a cervical HPV16 infection that either progressed to CIN3+ or cleared (not recorded which). The chain links TRBV29-1 to TRBJ2-7; 11 nucleotides line up with TRBD2. The sequencing sample was made of blood buffy coat. This CDR3 reads CSVGTSGGYEQYF. The CDR3 bases that were read are TGCAGCGTCGGGACTAGCGGTGGCTACGAG.